The 14 T cell receptor beta chains presented below share a single source sample, sequenced in a study of T-cell memory formation after mild COVID-19. TCRdb analysed the 5' RACE reads with MiXCR anew, one entry per CDR3 protein. Of 49,000 or so distinct CDR3 sequences in the sample, about 7.3% were seen once. Sequencing was done on a sample of PBMCs or a T cell subset sorted from them (not recorded which). These receptors were obtained from a man aged 18 to 30 who had mild COVID-19 (a few samples of this study predate the infection). Cell type and time point are not known.

Ten or more counts support this clonotype. CDR3 residues: CASSVEGQSYEQYF. The CDR3 nucleotides are TGTGCCAGCAGCGTAGAGGGACAGTCCTACGAGCAGTACTTC. This chain uses TRBV9 with TRBJ2-7; 7 bases align to TRBD1. CDR3 size: 14 residues. Germline V gives CDR1 SGDLS, CDR2 YYNGEE. Trimming cost V 0 bases and J 1 base; bases outside gene matches: 1.

In its sample, this clonotype was seen a few times. The chain has TRBV5-1 and TRBJ1-6; TRBD1 might be the D (5 bases). This CDR3 has 15 residues. V was trimmed by 0 bases and J by 3 bases, leaving 7 bases between them. Germline V gene data show CDR1 as SGHRS and CDR2 as YFSETQ. The CDR3 protein is CASSLEGHYNSPLHF. CDR3 nucleotides: TGCGCCAGCAGCTTGGAGGGGCACTATAATTCACCCCTCCACTTT.

The rearrangement joins TRBV9 to TRBJ1-2; TRBD1 agrees at 9 bases. Germline CDR1 reads SGDLS; CDR2 reads YYNGEE. The CDR3 is made up of 13 amino acids. V shed 4 bases and J 7 bases; nucleotides not matched to a gene: 5. The CDR3 loop reads CASSRTGVGGYTF. The DNA of the CDR3 is TGTGCCAGCAGCCGGACAGGGGTAGGTGGCTACACCTTC.

This clonotype was found many times. The chain combines TRBV12-3 or TRBV12-4 with TRBJ1-1; D unclear. The CDR3 has 14 residues. The V end was cut by 2 bases, the J end by 1 base, with 8 bases between. In DNA form, the CDR3 reads TGTGCCAGCAGTTTATGGCGCGGGAACACTGAAGCTTTCTTT. As protein: CASSLWRGNTEAFF.

This clonotype has a count of ten or more. J is TRBJ1-3 and V is TRBV6-6; D may be TRBD1 (5 bases). Germline lookup yields CDR1 MNHNY and CDR2 SVGAGI (reference sequence). V lost 6 bases to trimming and J lost 3 bases, with 15 bases between them. The CDR3 is 15 amino acids. CDR3 coding DNA: TGTGCCAGCAGCGACTCTGACAGTTTTGGAAACACCATATATTTT. It codes for CASSDSDSFGNTIYF.

The CDR3 coding sequence is TGTGCCAGCAGCTCCAAGCGGGGGCGGGACACCGGGGAGCTGTTTTTT. Its protein product is CASSSKRGRDTGELFF. The rearrangement uses TRBV9 and TRBJ2-2; 8 bases are shared with TRBD2. V was pared by 4 bases and J by 3 bases, with 8 bases of the junction left unmatched. The CDR3 extends over 16 amino acids. CDR1 and CDR2 (germline): SGDLS, YYNGEE. The full variable domain, in which reference TRBV9 and TRBJ2-2 provide the parts outside the CDR3, is DSGVTQTPKHLITATGQRVTLRCSPRSGDLSVYWYQQSLDQGLQFLIQYYNGEERAKGNILERFSAQQFPDLHSELNLSSLELGDSALYFCASSSKRGRDTGELFFGEGSRLTVL.

This clonotype was seen a few times. The chain joins TRBV5-1 to TRBJ2-1; TRBD2 matches 13 bases. The CDR3 has 18 residues. Germline V gene sequence: CDR1 SGHRS, CDR2 YFSETQ. J lost 0 bases, V lost 4 bases, and 7 bases had no gene match. CDR3 sequence (DNA): TGCGCCAGCAGCCAGGGGACTAGCGGGGTCGGCTCCTACAATGAGCAGTTCTTC. Its protein is CASSQGTSGVGSYNEQFF.

This clonotype has only a few counts. This chain links TRBV4-1 with TRBJ1-6; 9 bases match TRBD1. The CDR3 runs 16 residues. Trimming at V came to 6 bases and at J to 10 bases, leaving 13 bases not matched to a gene. Per germline, CDR1 MGHRA and CDR2 YSYEKL. CDR3 sequence reads: CASRRSTGGATSPLHF. The DNA of the CDR3 is TGCGCCAGCAGACGGTCAACAGGGGGCGCAACATCACCCCTCCACTTT.

In this sample, this clonotype turned up many times. V gene TRBV6-5 combines with J gene TRBJ2-7; tentative D call: TRBD1 (5 bases). The CDR3 is 14 amino acids. Trimming pared 9 bases from V and 0 bases from J, leaving 15 bases between. The V gene's germline CDR1 is MNHEY and CDR2 SVGAGI. CDR3 in DNA: TGTGCCAGTAAGGTTATAGGGGCCTCCTACGAGCAGTACTTC. This sequence encodes CASKVIGASYEQYF.

This chain connects TRBV29-1 to TRBJ2-7; D gene unclear. Germline CDR1 reads SQVTM; CDR2 reads ANQGSEA. The CDR3 is 11 residues long. Trimming took off 4 bases at V and 3 bases at J, with 7 bases between the two ends. DNA of the CDR3: TGCAGCGTTGGTTCGCTCTACGAGCAGTACGTC. This encodes CSVGSLYEQYV.

Many counts were recorded for this clonotype. J is TRBJ1-4 and V is TRBV15; D not certain. Trimming took off 0 bases at V and 6 bases at J, with 11 bases between the two ends. Germline V CDR1 and CDR2: LNHNV, YYDKDF (reference sequence). This CDR3 contains 15 residues. The CDR3 bases are TGTGCCACCAGCAGAGATAAGGGCTGGGATGAAAAACTGTTTTTT. Protein: CATSRDKGWDEKLFF.

The chain recombines TRBV5-1 with TRBJ2-5; TRBD2 agrees at 14 bases. From germline, CDR1 is SGHRS and CDR2 YFSETQ. CDR3 size: 18 residues. Trimming took 4 bases from V and 5 from J; bases not matched to a gene: 13. For the CDR3, the DNA is TGCGCCAGCAGCCCAAGACTAGCGGGGGGGCAAGCGCGGGAGACCCAGTACTTC. This translates into CASSPRLAGGQARETQYF.

This clonotype was observed many times. The chain couples TRBV28 to TRBJ2-5, with a possible D match to TRBD1 (5 bases). Trimming removed 7 bases from V and 5 bases from J, with 11 bases in between. The germline V gene encodes CDR1 MDHEN and CDR2 SYDVKM. The CDR3 is made up of 12 amino acids. In DNA, the CDR3 is TGTGCCAGCATGAGATCAGGGGAGACCCAGTACTTC. Protein product: CASMRSGETQYF.

A note on this clonotype: Given the absence of the conserved phenylalanine or tryptophan at the CDR3 end, a read error is likely. The DNA is omitted, as the CDR3 cannot be located on it reliably, and the CDR3 follows TCRdb's listing. The chain is built from TRBV7-9 and TRBJ1-1; the table gives TRBD1 as D, unverified against the DNA. The CDR3 region is 9 residues in length, termini included. CDR1 SEHNR and CDR2 FQNEAQ come from the germline V gene (reference sequence). CDR3 sequence reads: CASSPSPYG.